The sequence of this TCR beta chain was determined in a study of blood T cells in healthy people across ages. It was with a sample-barcoded 5' primer and a J-beta primer mix that a second PCR of roughly 7 to 12 cycles was run. Each cDNA molecule was tagged by a template-switch adaptor that had 12 random nucleotides. Using its own MiXCR run on the 5' RACE reads, TCRdb lists one record per CDR3 protein. The sample carries about 1 million distinct CDR3 sequences, 40% to 55% recorded once. The V and J ends lost 5 bases and 2 bases, in that order; junction bases with no gene match: 5. This CDR3 comprises 15 residues. The germline CDR1 and CDR2 sequences are SGHNT and YYREEE (reference sequence). Points on this clonotype: The antigen remains unidentified.

Whole-study findings and limits: With age, beta diversity per million T cells declined roughly linearly, significantly by 35 to 40. Donors of long life had a larger count of naive CD4+ cells and greater diversity than aged donors. Observed TCR beta diversity showed a strong correlation with the percentage of naive T cells as measured by flow cytometry.

This sequence was found in a woman aged 60 to 75 in good health. The sequenced sample was blood. This chain connects TRBV5-4 to TRBJ2-5, with 11 bases identical to TRBD2. CDR3 DNA: TGTGCCAGCAGACCCGGGACTAGCGGACAAGAGACCCAGTACTTC. Its protein product is CASRPGTSGQETQYF.